This T cell receptor beta chain was sequenced in a study of cytomegalovirus exposure and HLA in healthy donors. Whole-study findings and limits: The authors later found most CMV-associated TCR beta chains appeared HLA-restricted.

Amplification used 60 Vbeta primers and 13 Jbeta primers. Assay used: immunoSEQ multiplex PCR; TCRdb lists only in-frame clones, some missing. The sample lists more than 140,000 clones; roughly 75% were seen once. This clone has a handful of counts. Its antigen is not identified. V was pared by 6 bases and J by 3 bases, with 12 bases between. The CDR3 spans 15 residues. Germline V CDR1 and CDR2: MNHEY, SVGAGI. The TCR comes from a man between 35 and 55 years old in good health and CMV-seronegative. The chain uses TRBV6-5 and TRBJ1-6; no reliable D call. The sequencing sample was made of PBMCs. CDR3 region: CASSPSGNYNSPLHF. CDR3 nucleotides: TGTGCCAGCAGCCCCTCAGGAAACTATAATTCACCCCTCCACTTT.